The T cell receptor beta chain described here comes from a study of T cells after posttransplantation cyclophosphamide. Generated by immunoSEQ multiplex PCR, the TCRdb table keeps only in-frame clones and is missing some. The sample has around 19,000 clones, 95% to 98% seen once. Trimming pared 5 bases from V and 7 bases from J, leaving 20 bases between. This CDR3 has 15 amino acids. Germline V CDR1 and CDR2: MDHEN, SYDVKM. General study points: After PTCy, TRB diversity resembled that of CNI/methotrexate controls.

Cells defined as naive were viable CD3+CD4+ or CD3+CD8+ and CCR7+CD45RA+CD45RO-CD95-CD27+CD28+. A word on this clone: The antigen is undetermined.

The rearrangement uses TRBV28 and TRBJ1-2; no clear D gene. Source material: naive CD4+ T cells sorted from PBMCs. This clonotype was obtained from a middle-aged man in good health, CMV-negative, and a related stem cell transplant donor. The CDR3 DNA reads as TGTGCCAGCAGTCCTCCGGGTTTGGTTGTTAGTGGCTACACCTTC. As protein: CASSPPGLVVSGYTF.